The T cell receptor (beta chain) described here comes from a study of blood T cell repertoires in COVID-19. Everyone who took part was 18 to 89 years old, and they came from 20 to 25 US areas. CDR1 and CDR2 (germline): GTSNPN, SVGIG (reference sequence). V was pared by 0 bases and J by 8 bases, with 10 bases between. This CDR3 is built from 13 residues. How the authors handled the data: Reference gene primer amplification gave nucleated cell count estimates. Some clones are missing from TCRdb's copy, which holds only in-frame ones; the method was immunoSEQ multiplex PCR. Clone size and the V and J calls come from that table; the DNA yielded D and trimming. The table records 310,000 or so clones, roughly 85% of them present only once.

This clonotype originated in a woman in her thirties or forties who had recovered from COVID-19. The V gene is TRBV30, the J gene TRBJ1-4, with unresolved D. Material for sequencing was PBMCs or T cells enriched from blood (not recorded which). For the CDR3, the DNA is TGTGCCTGGAGTGTCGCGACGAGGGAAAAACTGTTTTTT. Protein sequence: CAWSVATREKLFF.